This T cell receptor beta chain comes out of a study of control samples from healthy donors and cancer patients. Germline lookup yields CDR1 LGHNA and CDR2 YSLEER. Germline trimming cut 1 base from V and 4 bases from J; bases unmatched to any gene: 3. The CDR3 loop spans 16 amino acids. Assay used: immunoSEQ multiplex PCR; TCRdb lists only in-frame clones, some missing. The sample records roughly 400,000 clones, around 90% being singletons. Sequenced material: PBMCs. This sequence joins TRBV4-3 and TRBJ2-7, with 14 bases matching TRBD2. This receptor was obtained from a man in his forties with head and neck cancer. The CDR3 is CASSQGTSGGMYEQYF. In nucleotides, the CDR3 is TGCGCCAGCAGCCAAGGGACTAGCGGGGGGATGTACGAGCAGTACTTC.